The T cell receptor beta chain described here comes from a study of neurological immune-mediated disorders. This clonotype was counted ten times or more. Germline CDR1 and CDR2: MNHEY and SVGEGT. The CDR3 loop spans 13 amino acids. V gave up 6 bases and J gave up 9 bases; unmatched junction bases: 6. One entry per CDR3 protein results from TCRdb running MiXCR on the 5' RACE reads. Among under 35,000 distinct CDR3 sequences listed, roughly 1.6% were seen once. This TCR was sampled from a woman in her twenties or thirties with multiple sclerosis. Specimen: PBMCs. The rearrangement links TRBV6-2 or TRBV6-3 to TRBJ2-1; 9 positions agree with TRBD2. The DNA of the CDR3 is TGTGCCAGCAGCTACGGGCGGGGGGGTGAGCAGTTCTTC. This gives the protein CASSYGRGGEQFF.